This T cell receptor beta chain was found in a study of T cells in Graves' hyperthyroidism and ophthalmopathy. TCR beta CDR3 region amplification was performed from RNA transcripts. An initial round of RT-PCR targeting the TCR CDR3 relied on the HTBI primer set. One entry per CDR3 protein results from TCRdb running MiXCR on the multiplex PCR reads. The sample consists of approximately 320,000 distinct CDR3 sequences, 15% to 20% of them appearing once. This CDR3 spans 15 amino acids. V lost 4 bases to trimming and J lost 3 bases, with 16 bases between them. The germline V gene encodes CDR1 MDHEN and CDR2 SYDVKM.

The sample taken for sequencing was blood. The clonotype comes from a young man with Graves' hyperthyroidism. This chain joins TRBV28 and TRBJ2-7, with D tentatively TRBD1 (9 bases). The CDR3 loop reads CASSCGGTGCYEQYF. Here the CDR3 DNA reads TGTGCCAGCAGTTGCGGGGGGACAGGGTGCTACGAGCAGTACTTC.